These 2 T cell receptor beta chains share one sample of origin, sequenced in a study of OX40 agonist ivuxolimab in advanced cancers. Method: immunoSEQ multiplex PCR; TCRdb's copy keeps in-frame clones and lacks some. The table records around 150,000 clones, just over 90% of them present only once. The material sequenced was CD4+ or CD8+ T cells sorted from blood, taken in a trial of the OX40 agonist ivuxolimab. These receptors originate from an adult with an advanced solid tumor such as melanoma, head and neck, liver or kidney cancer.

This clone was seen only once. The V and J genes are TRBV2 and TRBJ1-5; D is unclear. CDR1 is SNHLY, CDR2 FYNNEI, per germline. CDR3 length equals 14 residues. V gave up 4 bases and J gave up 6 bases, with 13 bases separating them. The chain's CDR3 is CASSGVTGSQPQHF. CDR3 in DNA: TGTGCCAGCAGTGGGGTCACCGGAAGTCAGCCCCAGCATTTT.

V and J are TRBV10-3 and TRBJ1-1; D uncertain. This CDR3 contains 14 residues. The germline gives CDR1 ENHRY, CDR2 SYGVKD. Trimming took 6 bases from V and 0 from J, leaving 11 bases between them. CDR3 sequence reads: CAIRVDYMNTEAFF. The CDR3, as DNA: TGTGCCATCAGAGTCGACTATATGAACACTGAAGCTTTCTTT.